The 9 T cell receptor beta chains given below trace back to one sample, sequenced in a study of blood T cell repertoires in COVID-19. Profiled with immunoSEQ multiplex PCR; TCRdb holds only in-frame clones, not every one. The data hold 160,000 or so clones, with around 84% observed a single time. The sequenced sample was PBMCs or T cells enriched from blood (not recorded which). All receptors derive from a woman aged 45-60 years who had recovered from COVID-19.

The genes are TRBV7-9 and TRBJ1-2; the D gene is possibly TRBD1 (5 bases). CDR1 is SEHNR and CDR2 is FQNEAQ in the germline V gene (reference sequence). The CDR3 contains 15 residues. V lost 4 bases and J 5 bases, leaving 17 bases between the germline ends. CDR3: CASSSGKSGGYGYTF. In DNA, the CDR3 is TGTGCCAGCAGCTCCGGGAAGAGCGGGGGGTATGGCTACACCTTC.

The chain recombines TRBV7-3 with TRBJ1-4; TRBD1 matches at 9 bases. This CDR3 is 19 amino acids long. J was trimmed by 5 bases and V by 5 bases; bases with no gene match: 18. CDR1 is SGHTA and CDR2 is FQGTGA in the germline V gene. The CDR3 loop is CASSARDRDGGVRNEKLFF. The CDR3 coding sequence is TGTGCCAGCAGCGCCCGGGACAGGGATGGTGGAGTGAGGAATGAAAAACTGTTTTTT.

The chain has TRBV7-3 and TRBJ1-2; D uncertain. V lost 2 bases, J lost 0 bases, and 4 bases lay in between. The CDR3 sequence is 13 residues long. Germline assignment: CDR1 SGHTA and CDR2 FQGTGA. The CDR3: CASSLDTNYGYTF. CDR3 DNA sequence: TGTGCCAGCAGCTTAGACACTAACTATGGCTACACCTTC.

This clone came up once. V gene TRBV5-1 combines with J gene TRBJ2-3; no definite D call. The ends were cut back, 0 bases at V and 1 base at J, with 12 bases in the middle. The CDR3 spans 16 residues. CDR1 SGHRS and CDR2 YFSETQ come from the germline V gene. The CDR3 coding sequence is TGCGCCAGCAGCTTGGTGCCGGGTAGTGGCACAGATACGCAGTATTTT. This encodes CASSLVPGSGTDTQYF.

This chain connects TRBV9 to TRBJ1-2, with 10 positions matching TRBD1. After removal of 8 bases from V and 7 bases from J, the junction contained 5 bases not matched to a gene. Germline CDR1 is SGDLS and CDR2 is YYNGEE. The length of the CDR3 is 12 residues. CDR3 bases: TGTGCCAGGGACAGGGGGGTTAGTGGCTACACCTTC. It yields the protein CARDRGVSGYTF.

Remarks on this clone: A junction boundary mismatches the germline segment, possibly from a read error. The chain couples TRBV12-5 to TRBJ1-6; 8 nucleotides line up with TRBD1. The germline gives CDR1 LGHNT, CDR2 FRNRAP. The CDR3 is 11 amino acids. CDR3 coding DNA: TGTGCTAGTGGGCCGGGACAGGCATCTGACTTT. Translation gives CASGPGQASDF.

The chain links TRBV13 to TRBJ2-3; D might be TRBD1 (5 bases). Trimming left V 3 bases short and J 4 bases short, with 17 bases between. This CDR3 spans 16 amino acids. Germline CDR1 PRHDT, CDR2 FYEKMQ (reference sequence). CDR3 sequence: CASSFNGWGLADTQYF. CDR3 in DNA: TGTGCCAGCAGCTTTAATGGCTGGGGCCTAGCAGATACGCAGTATTTT.

This clone was observed a few times. This chain links TRBV5-6 with TRBJ1-2; TRBD1 matches 8 bases. From germline, CDR1 is SGHDT and CDR2 YYEEEE. Trimming cost V 4 bases and J 7 bases; bases outside gene matches: 9. The CDR3 is 14 amino acids. The DNA of the CDR3 is TGTGCCAGCAGCCGGACAGGGAGTAGAGGTGGCTACACCTTC. The encoded protein is CASSRTGSRGGYTF.

The rearrangement links TRBV3-1 (or the pseudogene TRBV3-2) to TRBJ2-1, with a weak D call TRBD1 (5 bases). Trimming pared 4 bases from V and 3 bases from J, leaving 13 bases between. The CDR3 is made up of 15 amino acids. Germline V lookup: CDR1 LGHDT, CDR2 YNNKEL (reference sequence). The CDR3 DNA follows: TGTGCCAGCAGCCTCGAGAAGGGGTTCTACAATGAGCAGTTCTTC. Its translation: CASSLEKGFYNEQFF.